This T cell receptor beta chain is from a study of technical replicates of blood from a handful of donors. The assay was immunoSEQ multiplex PCR, and TCRdb's table has in-frame clones only and misses some. The sample consists of more than 10,000 clones, around 79% of them appearing once. CDR3 length: 11 amino acids. Germline-derived CDR1 and CDR2 are SEHNR and FQNEAQ (reference sequence). V was cut by 2 bases and J by 7 bases, with 5 bases left in between. The chain employs TRBV7-9 and TRBJ1-2; D might be TRBD1 (5 bases). This clonotype was sampled from a human donor in good health. Sequencing was performed on PBMCs. DNA of the CDR3: TGTGCCAGCAGCTTACAGGGTGGCTACACCTTC. Amino acids: CASSLQGGYTF.